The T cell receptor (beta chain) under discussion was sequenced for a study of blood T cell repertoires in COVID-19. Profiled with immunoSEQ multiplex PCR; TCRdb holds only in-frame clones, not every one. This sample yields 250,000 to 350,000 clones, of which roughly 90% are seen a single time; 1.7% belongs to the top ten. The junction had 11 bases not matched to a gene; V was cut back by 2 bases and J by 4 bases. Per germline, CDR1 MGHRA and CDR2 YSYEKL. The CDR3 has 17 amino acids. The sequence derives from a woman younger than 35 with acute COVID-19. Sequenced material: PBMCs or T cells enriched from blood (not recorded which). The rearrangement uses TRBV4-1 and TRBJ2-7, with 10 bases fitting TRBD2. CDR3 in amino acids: CASSQRLAGALPYEQYF. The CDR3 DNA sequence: TGCGCCAGCAGCCAACGTCTAGCGGGAGCTCTCCCTTACGAGCAGTACTTC.